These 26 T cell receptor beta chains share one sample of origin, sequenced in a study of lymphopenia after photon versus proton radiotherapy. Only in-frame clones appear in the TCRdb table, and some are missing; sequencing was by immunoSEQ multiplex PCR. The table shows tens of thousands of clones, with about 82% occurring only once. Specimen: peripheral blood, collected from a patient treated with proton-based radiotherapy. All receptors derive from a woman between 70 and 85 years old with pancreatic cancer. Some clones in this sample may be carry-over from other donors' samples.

The chain's CDR3 is CASSFSDRAEQYF. DNA of the CDR3: TGTGCCAGCAGCTTTTCTGACAGGGCCGAGCAGTACTTC. The V and J genes are TRBV7-9 and TRBJ2-7, with 7 bases that match TRBD1. Germline CDR1 is SEHNR and CDR2 is FQNEAQ (reference sequence). The V and J ends lost 3 bases and 6 bases, in that order; junction bases with no gene match: 5. There are 13 residues in the CDR3.

The CDR3 region is CASSLVAPNTGELFF. CDR3 nucleotide sequence: TGTGCCAGCAGCTTAGTAGCACCGAACACCGGGGAGCTGTTTTTT. The chain links TRBV11-2 to TRBJ2-2; D is unresolved. V was pared by 1 base and J by 0 bases, with 6 bases between. The CDR3 is 15 residues long. Germline lookup yields CDR1 SGHAT and CDR2 FQNNGV.

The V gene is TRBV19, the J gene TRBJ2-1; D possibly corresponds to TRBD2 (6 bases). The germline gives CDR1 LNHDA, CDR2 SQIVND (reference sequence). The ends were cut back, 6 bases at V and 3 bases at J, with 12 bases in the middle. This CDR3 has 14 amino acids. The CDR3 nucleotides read TGTGCCAGTAGCCTCCCGGGGGACTACAATGAGCAGTTCTTC. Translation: CASSLPGDYNEQFF.

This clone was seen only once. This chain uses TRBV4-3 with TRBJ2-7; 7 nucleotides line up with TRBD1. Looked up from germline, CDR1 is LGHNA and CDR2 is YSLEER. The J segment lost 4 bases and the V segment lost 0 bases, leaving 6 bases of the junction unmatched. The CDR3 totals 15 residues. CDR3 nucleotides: TGCGCCAGCAGCCAAGAGGACAGGATAGGATACGAGCAGTACTTC. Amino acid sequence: CASSQEDRIGYEQYF.

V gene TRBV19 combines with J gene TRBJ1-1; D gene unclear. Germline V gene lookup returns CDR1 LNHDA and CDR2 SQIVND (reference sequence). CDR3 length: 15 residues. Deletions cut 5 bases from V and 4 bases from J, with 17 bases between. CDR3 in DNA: TGTGCCAGTAGTGCCCGGACCGACCCTGGCACTGAAGCTTTCTTT. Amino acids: CASSARTDPGTEAFF.

The CDR3 here is CASSPPRTRDEQFF. CDR3 in DNA: TGCGCCAGCAGCCCCCCCCGGACTAGGGATGAGCAGTTCTTC. V gene TRBV5-1 combines with J gene TRBJ2-1; the match to TRBD2 covers 7 bases. CDR1 is SGHRS, CDR2 YFSETQ, per germline. This CDR3 is 14 amino acids long. V dropped 4 bases and J dropped 8; count of bases not matched to a gene: 9.

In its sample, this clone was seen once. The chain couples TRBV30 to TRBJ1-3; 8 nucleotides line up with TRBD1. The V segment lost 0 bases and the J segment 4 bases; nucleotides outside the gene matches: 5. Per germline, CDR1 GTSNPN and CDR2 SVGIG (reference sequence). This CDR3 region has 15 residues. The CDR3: CAWSVKDRVGNTIYF. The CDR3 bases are TGTGCCTGGAGTGTTAAGGACAGGGTCGGAAACACCATATATTTT.

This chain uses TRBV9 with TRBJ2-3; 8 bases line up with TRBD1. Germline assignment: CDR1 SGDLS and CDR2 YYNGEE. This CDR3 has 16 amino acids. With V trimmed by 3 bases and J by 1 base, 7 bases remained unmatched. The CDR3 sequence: CASSGRQGIRTDTQYF. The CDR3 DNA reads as TGTGCCAGCAGCGGAAGACAGGGGATTCGCACAGATACGCAGTATTTT.

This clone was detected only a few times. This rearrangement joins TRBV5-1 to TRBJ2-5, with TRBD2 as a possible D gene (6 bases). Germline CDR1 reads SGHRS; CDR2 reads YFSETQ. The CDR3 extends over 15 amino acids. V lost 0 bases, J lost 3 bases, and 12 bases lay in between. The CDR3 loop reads CASSLERDWEETQYF. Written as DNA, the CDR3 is TGCGCCAGCAGCTTGGAAAGGGACTGGGAAGAGACCCAGTACTTC.

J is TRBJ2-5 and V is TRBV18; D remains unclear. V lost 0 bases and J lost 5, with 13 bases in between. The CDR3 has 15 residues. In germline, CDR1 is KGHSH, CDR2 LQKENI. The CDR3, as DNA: TGTGCCAGCTCACCACCGAGCCCAGGTCGGGAGACCCAGTACTTC. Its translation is CASSPPSPGRETQYF.

The CDR3 sequence: CSGTSGTNTGELFF. The DNA of the CDR3 is TGCAGCGGGACTAGCGGGACCAACACCGGGGAGCTGTTTTTT. The chain combines TRBV29-1 with TRBJ2-2; TRBD2 aligns across 12 bases. Germline V gene data show CDR1 as SQVTM and CDR2 as ANQGSEA. J lost 2 bases, V lost 7 bases, and 2 bases had no gene match. The CDR3 covers 14 residues.

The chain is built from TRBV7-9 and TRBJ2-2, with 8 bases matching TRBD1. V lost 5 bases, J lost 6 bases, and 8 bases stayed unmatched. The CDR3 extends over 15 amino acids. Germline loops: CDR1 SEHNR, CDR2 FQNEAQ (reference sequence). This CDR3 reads CASSRPYRGSGELFF. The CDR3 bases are TGTGCCAGCAGCCGTCCTTACAGGGGGTCCGGGGAGCTGTTTTTT.

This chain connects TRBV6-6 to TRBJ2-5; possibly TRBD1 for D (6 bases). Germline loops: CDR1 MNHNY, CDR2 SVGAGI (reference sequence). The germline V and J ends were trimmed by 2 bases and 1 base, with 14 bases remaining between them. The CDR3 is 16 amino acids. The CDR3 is CASSYPSRGGQETQYF. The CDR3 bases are TGTGCCAGCAGTTACCCCAGCCGAGGGGGCCAAGAGACCCAGTACTTC.

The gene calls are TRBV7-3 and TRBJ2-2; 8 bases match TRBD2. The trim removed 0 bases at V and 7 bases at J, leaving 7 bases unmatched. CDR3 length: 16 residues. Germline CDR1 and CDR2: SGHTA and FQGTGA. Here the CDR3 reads CASSLTVAGNGGELFF. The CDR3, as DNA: TGTGCCAGCAGCTTAACGGTAGCGGGAAACGGCGGGGAGCTGTTTTTT.

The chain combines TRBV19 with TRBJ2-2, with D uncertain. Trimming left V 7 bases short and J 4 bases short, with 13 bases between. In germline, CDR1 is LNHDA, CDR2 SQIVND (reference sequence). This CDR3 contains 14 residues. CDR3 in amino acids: CASIAATFTGELFF. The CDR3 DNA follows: TGTGCCAGTATTGCAGCTACATTCACCGGGGAGCTGTTTTTT.

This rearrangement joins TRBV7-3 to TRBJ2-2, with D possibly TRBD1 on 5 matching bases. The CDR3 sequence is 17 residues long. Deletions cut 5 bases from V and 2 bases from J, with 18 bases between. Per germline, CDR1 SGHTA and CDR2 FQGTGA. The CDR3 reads CASSRKGSMTNTGELFF. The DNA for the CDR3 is TGTGCCAGCAGCCGGAAGGGGTCCATGACCAACACCGGGGAGCTGTTTTTT.

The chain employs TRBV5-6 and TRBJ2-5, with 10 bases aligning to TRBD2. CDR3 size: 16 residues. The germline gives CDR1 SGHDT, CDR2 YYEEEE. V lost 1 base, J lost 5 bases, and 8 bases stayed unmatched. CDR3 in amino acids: CASSLSLAGVVETQYF. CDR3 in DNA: TGTGCCAGCAGCTTGTCCCTAGCGGGAGTGGTTGAGACCCAGTACTTC.

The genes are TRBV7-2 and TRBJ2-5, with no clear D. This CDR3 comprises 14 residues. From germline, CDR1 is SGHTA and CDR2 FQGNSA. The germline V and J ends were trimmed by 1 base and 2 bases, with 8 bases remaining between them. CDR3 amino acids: CASSLDIIQETQYF. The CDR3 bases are TGTGCCAGCAGCTTAGACATAATACAAGAGACCCAGTACTTC. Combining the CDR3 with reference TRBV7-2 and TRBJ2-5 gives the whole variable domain GAGVSQSPSNKVTEKGKDVELRCDPISGHTALYWYRQSLGQGLEFLIYFQGNSAPDKSGLPSDRFSAERTGGSVSTLTIQRTQQEDSAVYLCASSLDIIQETQYFGPGTRLLVL.

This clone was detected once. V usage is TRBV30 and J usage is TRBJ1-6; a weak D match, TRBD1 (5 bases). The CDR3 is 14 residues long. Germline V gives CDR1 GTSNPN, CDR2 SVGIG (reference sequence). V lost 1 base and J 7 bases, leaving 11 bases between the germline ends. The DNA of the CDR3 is TGTGCCTGGAGTGGCAGGGAGGCGAATTCACCCCTCCACTTT. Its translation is CAWSGREANSPLHF.

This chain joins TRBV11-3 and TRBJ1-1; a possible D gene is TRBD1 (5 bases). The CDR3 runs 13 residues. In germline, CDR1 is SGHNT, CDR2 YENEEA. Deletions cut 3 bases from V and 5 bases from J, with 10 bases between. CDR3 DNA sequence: TGTGCCAGCAGCTTTGGCAGGGCGACTGAAGCTTTCTTT. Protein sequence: CASSFGRATEAFF.

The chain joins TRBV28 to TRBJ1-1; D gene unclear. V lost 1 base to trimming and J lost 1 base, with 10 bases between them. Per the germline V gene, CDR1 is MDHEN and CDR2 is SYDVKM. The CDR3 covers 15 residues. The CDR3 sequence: CASSLLPAPNTEAFF. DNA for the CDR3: TGTGCCAGCAGTTTATTACCGGCGCCGAACACTGAAGCTTTCTTT.

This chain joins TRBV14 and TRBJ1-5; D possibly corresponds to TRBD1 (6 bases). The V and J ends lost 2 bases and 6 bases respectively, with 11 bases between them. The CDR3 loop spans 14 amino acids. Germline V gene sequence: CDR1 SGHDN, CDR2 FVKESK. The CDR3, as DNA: TGTGCCAGCAGCCAATCAGGGGTCGGTCAGCCCCAGCATTTT. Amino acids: CASSQSGVGQPQHF.

The DNA for the CDR3 is TGTGCCAGCACCTATCTAAAGACAGGGGACGGGGAGCTGTTTTTT. It specifies CASTYLKTGDGELFF. The chain employs TRBV6-8 and TRBJ2-2; TRBD1 matches 8 bases. This CDR3 has 15 residues. From germline, CDR1 is MNHGY and CDR2 SAAAGT. V gave up 7 bases and J gave up 7 bases; unmatched junction bases: 11.

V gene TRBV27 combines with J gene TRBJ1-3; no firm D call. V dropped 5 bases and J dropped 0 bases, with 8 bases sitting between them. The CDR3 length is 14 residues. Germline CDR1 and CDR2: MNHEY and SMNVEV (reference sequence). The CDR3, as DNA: TGTGCCAGCAGTCCCTCAGACTCTGGAAACACCATATATTTT. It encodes CASSPSDSGNTIYF.

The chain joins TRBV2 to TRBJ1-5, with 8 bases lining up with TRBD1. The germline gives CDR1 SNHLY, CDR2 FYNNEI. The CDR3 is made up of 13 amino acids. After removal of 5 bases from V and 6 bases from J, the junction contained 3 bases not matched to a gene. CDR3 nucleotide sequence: TGTGCCAGCAGTCAGGGGGCAACTCAGCCCCAGCATTTT. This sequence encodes CASSQGATQPQHF.

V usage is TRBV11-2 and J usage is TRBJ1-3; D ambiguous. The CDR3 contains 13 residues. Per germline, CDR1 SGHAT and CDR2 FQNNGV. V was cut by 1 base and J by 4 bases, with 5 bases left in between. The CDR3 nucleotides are TGTGCCAGCAGCTTAGCGGGGGGAAACACCATATATTTT. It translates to CASSLAGGNTIYF.